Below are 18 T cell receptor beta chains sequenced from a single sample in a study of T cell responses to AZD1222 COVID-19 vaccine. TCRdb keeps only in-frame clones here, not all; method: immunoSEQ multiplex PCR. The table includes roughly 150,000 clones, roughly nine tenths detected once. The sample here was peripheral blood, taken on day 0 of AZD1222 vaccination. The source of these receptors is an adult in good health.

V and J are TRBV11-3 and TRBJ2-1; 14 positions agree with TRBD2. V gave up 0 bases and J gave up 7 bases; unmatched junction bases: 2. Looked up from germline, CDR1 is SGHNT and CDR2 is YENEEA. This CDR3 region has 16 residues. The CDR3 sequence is CASSLETSGRDNEQFF. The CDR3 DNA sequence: TGTGCCAGCAGCTTAGAGACTAGCGGGAGGGATAATGAGCAGTTCTTC.

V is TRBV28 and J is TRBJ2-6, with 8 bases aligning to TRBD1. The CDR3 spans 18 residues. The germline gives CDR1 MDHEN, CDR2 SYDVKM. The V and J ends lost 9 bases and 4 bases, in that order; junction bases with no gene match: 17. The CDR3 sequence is CASKRQGTSFLGANVLTF. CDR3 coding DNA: TGTGCCAGTAAACGACAGGGGACGTCTTTTCTCGGGGCCAACGTCCTGACTTTC.

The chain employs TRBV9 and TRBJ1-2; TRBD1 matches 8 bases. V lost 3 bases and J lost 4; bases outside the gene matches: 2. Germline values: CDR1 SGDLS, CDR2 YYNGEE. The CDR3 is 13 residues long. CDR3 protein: CASSAGQAYGYTF. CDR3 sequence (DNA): TGTGCCAGCAGCGCGGGACAGGCCTATGGCTACACCTTC.

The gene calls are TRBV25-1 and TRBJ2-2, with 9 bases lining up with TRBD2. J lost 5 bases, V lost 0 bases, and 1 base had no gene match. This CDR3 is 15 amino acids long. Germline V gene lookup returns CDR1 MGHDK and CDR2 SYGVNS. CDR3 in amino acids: CASSEYLAGTGELFF. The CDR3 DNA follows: TGTGCCAGCAGTGAATATCTAGCGGGGACCGGGGAGCTGTTTTTT.

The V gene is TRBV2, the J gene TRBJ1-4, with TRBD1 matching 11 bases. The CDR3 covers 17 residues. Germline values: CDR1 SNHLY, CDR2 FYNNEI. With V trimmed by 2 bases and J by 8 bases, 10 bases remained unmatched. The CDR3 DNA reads TGTGCCAGCAGTGAAAGGAGGACAGGGGGCGGCGGGGAAAAACTGTTTTTT. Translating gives CASSERRTGGGGEKLFF.

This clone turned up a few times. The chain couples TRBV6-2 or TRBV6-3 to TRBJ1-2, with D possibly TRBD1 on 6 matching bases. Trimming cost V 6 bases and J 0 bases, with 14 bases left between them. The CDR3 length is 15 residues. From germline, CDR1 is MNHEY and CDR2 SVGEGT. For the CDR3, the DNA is TGTGCCAGCAGCCTCCAGGACAGAGCTAACTATGGCTACACCTTC. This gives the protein CASSLQDRANYGYTF.

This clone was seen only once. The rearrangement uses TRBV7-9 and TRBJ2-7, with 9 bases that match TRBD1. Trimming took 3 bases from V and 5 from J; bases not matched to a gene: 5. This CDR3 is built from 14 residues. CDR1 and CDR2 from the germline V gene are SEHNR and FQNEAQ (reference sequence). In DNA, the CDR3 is TGTGCCAGCAGCTTTCGGACAGGGGTCGACGAGCAGTACTTC. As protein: CASSFRTGVDEQYF.

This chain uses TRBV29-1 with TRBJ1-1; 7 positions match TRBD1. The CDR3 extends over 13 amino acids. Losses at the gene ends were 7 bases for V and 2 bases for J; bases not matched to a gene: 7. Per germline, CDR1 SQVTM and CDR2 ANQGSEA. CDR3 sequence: CSARDSSNTEAFF. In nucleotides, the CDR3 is TGCAGCGCCCGGGACAGCTCAAACACTGAAGCTTTCTTT.

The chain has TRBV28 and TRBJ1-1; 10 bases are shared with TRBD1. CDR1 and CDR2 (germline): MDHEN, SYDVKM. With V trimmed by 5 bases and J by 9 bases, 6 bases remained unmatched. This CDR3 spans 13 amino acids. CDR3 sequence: CASSPGQGGKAFF. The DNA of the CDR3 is TGTGCCAGCAGTCCCGGACAGGGGGGAAAAGCTTTCTTT.

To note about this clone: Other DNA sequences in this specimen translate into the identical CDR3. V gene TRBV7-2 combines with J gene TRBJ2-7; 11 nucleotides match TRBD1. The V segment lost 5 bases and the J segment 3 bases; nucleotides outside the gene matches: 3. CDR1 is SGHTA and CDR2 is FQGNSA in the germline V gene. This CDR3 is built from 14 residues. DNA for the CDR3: TGTGCCAGCAGCCGGACAGGGGGCCTCTACGAGCAGTACTTC. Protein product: CASSRTGGLYEQYF. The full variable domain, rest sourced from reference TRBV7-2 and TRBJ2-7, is GAGVSQSPSNKVTEKGKDVELRCDPISGHTALYWYRQSLGQGLEFLIYFQGNSAPDKSGLPSDRFSAERTGGSVSTLTIQRTQQEDSAVYLCASSRTGGLYEQYFGPGTRLTVT.

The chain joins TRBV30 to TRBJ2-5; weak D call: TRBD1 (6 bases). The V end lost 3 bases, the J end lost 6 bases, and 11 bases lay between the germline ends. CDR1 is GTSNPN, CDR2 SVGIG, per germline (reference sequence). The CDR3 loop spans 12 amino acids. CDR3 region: CAWSEQGKTQYF. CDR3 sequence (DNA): TGTGCCTGGAGCGAACAGGGAAAGACCCAGTACTTC. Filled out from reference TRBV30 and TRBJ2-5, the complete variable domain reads SQTIHQWPATLVQPVGSPLSLECTVEGTSNPNLYWYRQAAGRGLQLLFYSVGIGQISSEVPQNLSASRPQDRQFILSSKKLLLSDSGFYLCAWSEQGKTQYFGPGTRLLVL.

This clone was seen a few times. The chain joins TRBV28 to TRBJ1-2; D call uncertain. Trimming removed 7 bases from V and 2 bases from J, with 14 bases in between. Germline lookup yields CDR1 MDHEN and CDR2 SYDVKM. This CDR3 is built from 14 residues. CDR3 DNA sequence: TGTGCCAGCAAGACCCCCCCGGGCAACTATGGCTACACCTTC. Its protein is CASKTPPGNYGYTF.

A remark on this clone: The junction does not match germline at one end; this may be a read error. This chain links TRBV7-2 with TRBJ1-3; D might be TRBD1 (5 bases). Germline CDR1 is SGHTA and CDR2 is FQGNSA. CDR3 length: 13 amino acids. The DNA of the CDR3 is TGTGCCAGCAGCTTAGAAGTCTGGGTGGGACTTAGATTT. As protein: CASSLEVWVGLRF.

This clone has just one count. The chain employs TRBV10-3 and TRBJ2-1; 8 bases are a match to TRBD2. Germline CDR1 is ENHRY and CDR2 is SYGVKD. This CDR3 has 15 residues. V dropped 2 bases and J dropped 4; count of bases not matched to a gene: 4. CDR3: CAISEGLAGYNEQFF. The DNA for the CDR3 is TGTGCCATCAGTGAGGGGCTAGCGGGTTACAATGAGCAGTTCTTC.

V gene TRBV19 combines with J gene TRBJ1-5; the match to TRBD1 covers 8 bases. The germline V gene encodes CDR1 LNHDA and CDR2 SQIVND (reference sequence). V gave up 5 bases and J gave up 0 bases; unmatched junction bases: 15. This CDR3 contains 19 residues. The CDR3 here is CASSLGQGNKGPSNQPQHF. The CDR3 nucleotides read TGTGCCAGTAGTTTAGGACAGGGAAACAAAGGCCCTAGCAATCAGCCCCAGCATTTT.

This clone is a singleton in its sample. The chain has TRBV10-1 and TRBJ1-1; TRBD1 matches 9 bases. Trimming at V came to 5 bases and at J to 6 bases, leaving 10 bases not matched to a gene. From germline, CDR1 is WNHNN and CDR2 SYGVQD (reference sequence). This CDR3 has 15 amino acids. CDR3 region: CASSLPGTGRAEAFF. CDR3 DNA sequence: TGCGCCAGCAGTCTGCCCGGGACAGGGAGGGCTGAAGCTTTCTTT.

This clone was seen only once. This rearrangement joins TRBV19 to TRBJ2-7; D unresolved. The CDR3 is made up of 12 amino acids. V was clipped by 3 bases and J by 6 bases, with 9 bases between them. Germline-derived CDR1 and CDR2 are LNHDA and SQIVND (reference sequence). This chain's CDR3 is CASSILPGEQYF. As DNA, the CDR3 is TGTGCCAGTAGTATTCTCCCAGGCGAGCAGTACTTC.

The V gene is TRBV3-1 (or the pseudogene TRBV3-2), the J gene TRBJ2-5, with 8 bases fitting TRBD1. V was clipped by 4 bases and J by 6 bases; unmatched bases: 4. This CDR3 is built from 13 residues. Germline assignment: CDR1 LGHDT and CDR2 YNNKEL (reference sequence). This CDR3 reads CASSLQGAKTQYF. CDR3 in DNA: TGTGCCAGCAGCCTTCAGGGGGCGAAGACCCAGTACTTC.